This TCR beta chain was obtained from a study of blood T cell repertoires in COVID-19. Study as a whole: COVID-19 samples from acute and convalescent phases originated in the United States, Italy and Spain. In each case, the material was cDNA or gDNA derived from T cells, B-cell-depleted T cells, or PBMCs.

The protocol was immunoSEQ multiplex PCR, while the TCRdb copy is restricted to in-frame clones and leaves out a portion. The profile shows 250,000 to 300,000 clones, 85% to 90% of them singletons. The germline V gene encodes CDR1 SGHDN and CDR2 FVKESK. V dropped 1 base and J dropped 11 bases, with 19 bases sitting between them. The CDR3 runs 15 residues. Study members were between about 18 and 95 years old and lived in about two dozen US regions. This TCR was sampled from a man younger than 35 who had recovered from COVID-19. Source material: PBMCs or T cells enriched from blood (not recorded which). This chain connects TRBV14 to TRBJ2-3; possible D gene TRBD2, 5 bases. The CDR3 bases are TGTGCCAGCAGCCAAGTTCGGACTCTCGAAAATAAGCAGTATTTT. It is translated as CASSQVRTLENKQYF.